These 4 T cell receptor beta chains were sequenced from one sample in a study of CXCR3-negative and CXCR3-positive naive CD8 T cells. Regarding the study as a whole: The TRB CDR3s that CXCR3-positive naive cells carried were more hydrophobic than those of CXCR3-negative naive cells.

Antigens of these TCRs are unknown. With UMI labels, 5' RACE was used to prepare the TRB cDNA libraries. TCRdb re-called the 5' RACE reads and catalogs CDR3 proteins one per entry, DNA excluded. The listing contains approximately 100,000 distinct CDR3 sequences. Sequencing used naive CXCR3+ CD8+ T cells from blood. Noted subset: CD45RO-CCR7+CD27+CD95- naive CD8+ T cells expressing CXCR3 (TNR3+). These receptor sequences come from a human donor in good health. Some clones in this sample may be carry-over from other donors' samples.

This chain links TRBV7-6 with TRBJ2-3; TCRdb's assignment of TRBD2 cannot be checked, as there is no DNA. The CDR3 is made up of 16 amino acids. CDR1 is SGHVS and CDR2 is FNYEAQ in the germline V gene. The chain's CDR3 is CASSVTSGGITDTQYF.

This sequence joins TRBV7-8 and TRBJ2-4; TCRdb outputs TRBD2, but without DNA this stays unchecked. CDR3 length equals 16 residues. CDR1 SGHVS and CDR2 FQNEAQ come from the germline V gene. CDR3 sequence: CASSTYRAGLRDIQYF.

V gene TRBV29-1 combines with J gene TRBJ1-1; TCRdb indicates TRBD1, and absent DNA this call remains unverified. This CDR3 region has 13 residues. Per germline, CDR1 SQVTM and CDR2 ANQGSEA. The CDR3 protein is CSVPGTLNTEAFF.

The chain has TRBV6-2 or TRBV6-3 and TRBJ2-3; the TCRdb D gene call, TRBD2, has no DNA to confirm it. CDR1 is MNHEY, CDR2 SVGEGT, per germline. The CDR3 is 17 amino acids. CDR3 loop: CASSYLGLAGGTDTQYF.